The 27 T cell receptor beta chains in this list originate from one sample, sequenced in a study of blood T cell repertoires in COVID-19. Generated by immunoSEQ multiplex PCR, the TCRdb table keeps only in-frame clones and is missing some. In the table there are a few hundred thousand clones, almost 90% of which are singletons. Sequencing was done on a sample of PBMCs or T cells enriched from blood (not recorded which). The receptor source for this set is a woman aged 18 to 35 with acute COVID-19.

The J gene is TRBJ2-7, the V gene TRBV28; D might be TRBD2 (6 bases). This CDR3 region has 15 residues. The germline V gene encodes CDR1 MDHEN and CDR2 SYDVKM. The V gene lost 6 bases and the J gene lost 0 bases, with 15 bases spanning the gap. In DNA form, the CDR3 reads TGTGCCAGCAGCGACGGGAGTTCCAGCTCCTACGAGCAGTACTTC. It specifies CASSDGSSSSYEQYF.

The chain carries TRBV7-9 and TRBJ2-1, with TRBD2 matching 11 bases. CDR3 length: 17 residues. Losses at the gene ends were 6 bases for V and 3 bases for J; bases not matched to a gene: 10. CDR1 is SEHNR, CDR2 FQNEAQ, per germline (reference sequence). The CDR3: CASRPSSGLAVYNEQFF. The CDR3 region has the DNA TGTGCCAGCAGGCCCTCCTCGGGACTAGCGGTCTACAATGAGCAGTTCTTC.

The V gene is TRBV5-1, the J gene TRBJ1-1; 9 nucleotides match TRBD1. Germline lookup yields CDR1 SGHRS and CDR2 YFSETQ. Trimming took 0 bases from V and 4 from J; bases not matched to a gene: 10. CDR3 length: 17 amino acids. The CDR3 region is CASSLEGGWGQGTEAFF. In DNA form, the CDR3 reads TGCGCCAGCAGCTTGGAGGGGGGATGGGGACAGGGCACTGAAGCTTTCTTT.

This clone was picked up one time. The J gene is TRBJ2-1, the V gene TRBV27, with TRBD2 matching 10 bases. V was clipped by 4 bases and J by 5 bases; unmatched bases: 11. The CDR3 consists of 17 residues. Germline V lookup: CDR1 MNHEY, CDR2 SMNVEV (reference sequence). This CDR3 is CASSSPGLATKNNEQFF. The CDR3 DNA sequence: TGTGCCAGCAGTTCCCCGGGACTAGCGACAAAAAACAATGAGCAGTTCTTC.

The V call is TRBV6-5, the J call TRBJ2-1, with 9 bases that match TRBD2. The CDR3 contains 14 residues. With 5 bases clipped from V and 7 bases from J, the junction kept 6 bases outside the gene matches. Germline V gives CDR1 MNHEY, CDR2 SVGAGI. The CDR3 coding sequence is TGTGCCAGCAGTCTTAGCGGGAGTGAAAATGAGCAGTTCTTC. Translating it yields CASSLSGSENEQFF.

This chain uses TRBV10-3 with TRBJ1-5, with TRBD1 matching over 9 bases. Losses at the gene ends were 7 bases for V and 6 bases for J; bases not matched to a gene: 7. The germline CDR1 and CDR2 sequences are ENHRY and SYGVKD. This CDR3 has 14 amino acids. The CDR3 here is CAITRDREAQPQHF. The CDR3 nucleotides are TGTGCCATCACCCGGGACAGGGAAGCTCAGCCCCAGCATTTT.

The chain's CDR3 is CASSSGPTAYVEQYF. The CDR3 region has the DNA TGTGCCAGCAGCTCCGGCCCCACAGCCTATGTCGAGCAGTACTTC. The V gene is TRBV7-9, the J gene TRBJ2-7, with D uncertain. V was cut by 4 bases and J by 6 bases, with 19 bases left in between. The germline V gene has CDR1 SEHNR and CDR2 FQNEAQ (reference sequence). This CDR3 region has 15 residues.

This chain uses TRBV19 with TRBJ1-2; possibly TRBD1 for D (6 bases). V gave up 7 bases and J gave up 6 bases, with 18 bases separating them. The CDR3 is made up of 14 amino acids. CDR1 is LNHDA, CDR2 SQIVND, per germline (reference sequence). CDR3 sequence (DNA): TGTGCCAGTACTAAAAGGGACACCATCAATGGCTACACCTTC. Its protein product is CASTKRDTINGYTF.

The chain couples TRBV29-1 to TRBJ1-1; weak D call: TRBD1 (6 bases). V gave up 4 bases and J gave up 11 bases, with 17 bases separating them. Germline values: CDR1 SQVTM, CDR2 ANQGSEA. The CDR3 extends over 12 amino acids. Here the CDR3 DNA reads TGCAGCGTTGCCCCAACAGGGCTGCAGGCTTTCTTT. It codes for CSVAPTGLQAFF.

The count of this clone is one. This chain joins TRBV9 and TRBJ1-5; tentatively, D is TRBD1 (6 bases). Germline CDR1 SGDLS, CDR2 YYNGEE. V was pared by 2 bases and J by 3 bases, with 12 bases between. The CDR3 runs 15 residues. CDR3: CASSVSGADNQPQHF. The CDR3 DNA is TGTGCCAGCAGCGTTTCAGGGGCCGACAATCAGCCCCAGCATTTT. The variable domain in full, with the rest retrieved from reference TRBV9 and TRBJ1-5, is DSGVTQTPKHLITATGQRVTLRCSPRSGDLSVYWYQQSLDQGLQFLIQYYNGEERAKGNILERFSAQQFPDLHSELNLSSLELGDSALYFCASSVSGADNQPQHFGDGTRLSIL.

This chain uses TRBV10-2 with TRBJ2-5; the D is unclear. Germline V lookup: CDR1 WSHSY, CDR2 SAAADI. The V end was cut by 4 bases, the J end by 4 bases, with 7 bases between. The CDR3 totals 12 residues. CDR3 in amino acids: CASSVGAETQYF. The CDR3 DNA is TGCGCCAGCAGTGTAGGAGCAGAGACCCAGTACTTC.

V and J are TRBV2 and TRBJ2-7; TRBD2 matches 8 bases. The CDR3 runs to 15 residues. Trimming took 2 bases from V and 3 from J; bases not matched to a gene: 6. Germline CDR1 is SNHLY and CDR2 is FYNNEI. This CDR3 reads CASSERSGSNYEQYF. CDR3 nucleotide sequence: TGTGCCAGCAGTGAAAGGAGCGGGAGTAACTACGAGCAGTACTTC. Full variable domain (remainder filled in from reference TRBV2 and TRBJ2-7): EPEVTQTPSHQVTQMGQEVILRCVPISNHLYFYWYRQILGQKVEFLVSFYNNEISEKSEIFDDQFSVERPDGSNFTLKIRSTKLEDSAMYFCASSERSGSNYEQYFGPGTRLTVT.

This chain joins TRBV28 and TRBJ2-5, with TRBD2 matching over 8 bases. Unmatched junction bases numbered 10, after V lost 6 bases and J lost 7 bases. Germline lookup yields CDR1 MDHEN and CDR2 SYDVKM. CDR3 length: 14 residues. This CDR3 reads CASRPGLAGATQYF. DNA of the CDR3: TGTGCCAGCAGACCCGGACTAGCTGGGGCGACCCAGTACTTC.

This chain uses TRBV11-2 with TRBJ1-4; D is uncertain. Per the germline V gene, CDR1 is SGHAT and CDR2 is FQNNGV. V dropped 3 bases and J dropped 8 bases, with 16 bases sitting between them. This CDR3 has 15 residues. The CDR3 nucleotides are TGTGCCAGCAGCTTTAATACAGCCGATGAGGAAAAACTGTTTTTT. Translating gives CASSFNTADEEKLFF.

This chain joins TRBV28 and TRBJ1-1; no firm D call. The CDR3 runs 14 residues. Between the trimmed V and J ends, which lost 3 bases and 0 bases, there was a span of 8 bases. Germline-derived CDR1 and CDR2 are MDHEN and SYDVKM. CDR3 amino acids: CASSLSTVNTEAFF. The CDR3 nucleotides are TGTGCCAGCAGTTTGTCCACAGTGAACACTGAAGCTTTCTTT. Looking up the rest from reference TRBV28 and TRBJ1-1 gives the full variable domain: DVKVTQSSRYLVKRTGEKVFLECVQDMDHENMFWYRQDPGLGLRLIYFSYDVKMKEKGDIPEGYSVSREKKERFSLILESASTNQTSMYLCASSLSTVNTEAFFGQGTRLTVV.

The V gene is TRBV24-1, the J gene TRBJ2-4, with 7 bases matching TRBD2. CDR3 length: 14 amino acids. Per germline, CDR1 KGHDR and CDR2 SFDVKD. V trimming: 4 bases; J trimming: 7 bases; junction bases outside the gene matches: 6. The CDR3 DNA sequence: TGTGCCACCAGTGAACCCAGGGAGGGGAACATTCAGTACTTC. As protein: CATSEPREGNIQYF.

The genes are TRBV28 and TRBJ1-1; 9 nucleotides match TRBD1. Trimming cost V 2 bases and J 7 bases; bases outside gene matches: 17. CDR1 is MDHEN, CDR2 SYDVKM, per germline. This CDR3 region has 18 residues. CDR3 region: CASSLDGFLTGQGNEAFF. CDR3 in DNA: TGTGCCAGCAGTTTAGATGGTTTTTTGACGGGACAGGGCAATGAAGCTTTCTTT.

The rearrangement uses TRBV28 and TRBJ1-4, with D perhaps matching TRBD1 (6 bases). The CDR3 totals 15 residues. The V end was cut by 5 bases, the J end by 4 bases, with 14 bases between. CDR1 MDHEN and CDR2 SYDVKM come from the germline V gene. The CDR3 here is CASSPWTDNNEKLFF. The DNA for the CDR3 is TGTGCCAGCAGTCCCTGGACAGATAATAATGAAAAACTGTTTTTT.

The J gene is TRBJ1-2, the V gene TRBV28; TRBD1 is a possible D gene (6 bases). V lost 9 bases and J lost 4, with 24 bases in between. The CDR3 has 16 residues. Germline V gene lookup returns CDR1 MDHEN and CDR2 SYDVKM. The CDR3 coding sequence is TGTGCCAGTAGAAATCAGCAACAGGGACCAATCTATGGCTACACCTTC. This sequence encodes CASRNQQQGPIYGYTF.

The chain combines TRBV3-1 (or the pseudogene TRBV3-2) with TRBJ1-4; 9 bases fit TRBD1. The V gene end was trimmed by 4 bases and the J gene end by 7 bases; junction bases not matched to a gene: 4. The CDR3 is 14 amino acids. Germline V gene sequence: CDR1 LGHDT, CDR2 YNNKEL (reference sequence). CDR3 loop: CASSPGQGREKLFF. In nucleotides, the CDR3 is TGTGCCAGCAGCCCGGGACAGGGTCGTGAAAAACTGTTTTTT.

The rearrangement joins TRBV15 to TRBJ2-7, with D possibly matching TRBD2 (5 bases). Trimming took off 3 bases at V and 0 bases at J, with 12 bases between the two ends. The CDR3 length is 15 residues. Germline V gives CDR1 LNHNV, CDR2 YYDKDF (reference sequence). The CDR3 loop reads CATSRGRGSSYEQYF. The CDR3 DNA reads as TGTGCCACCAGCAGGGGGAGAGGATCCTCCTACGAGCAGTACTTC.

The chain joins TRBV12-3 or TRBV12-4 to TRBJ1-1, with a possible D match to TRBD1 (6 bases). The ends were cut back, 6 bases at V and 4 bases at J, with 12 bases in the middle. CDR3 length equals 13 residues. CDR3 region: CASSSGVGTEAFF. DNA of the CDR3: TGTGCCAGCAGCTCAGGGGTAGGCACTGAAGCTTTCTTT.

The gene calls are TRBV6-5 and TRBJ1-2; 10 bases are a match to TRBD1. Germline-derived CDR1 and CDR2 are MNHEY and SVGAGI. The CDR3 is 15 amino acids. J was trimmed by 1 base and V by 11 bases; bases with no gene match: 10. The CDR3 region is CAPRTGGFFNYGYTF. The CDR3 region has the DNA TGTGCCCCCCGGACAGGGGGTTTCTTTAACTATGGCTACACCTTC.

This chain uses TRBV18 with TRBJ2-1, with D perhaps matching TRBD2 (6 bases). The V gene lost 1 base and the J gene lost 1 base, with 23 bases spanning the gap. The CDR3 extends over 20 amino acids. Germline V gene sequence: CDR1 KGHSH, CDR2 LQKENI. CDR3 loop: CASSPLIIIRREGSYNEQFF. Written as DNA, the CDR3 is TGTGCCAGCTCACCACTAATCATAATCAGGCGGGAAGGTTCCTACAATGAGCAGTTCTTC.

A single count supports this clone. The V call is TRBV28, the J call TRBJ1-1; D ambiguous. V dropped 6 bases and J dropped 3 bases, with 11 bases sitting between them. Germline values: CDR1 MDHEN, CDR2 SYDVKM. The CDR3 has 13 residues. CDR3 amino acids: CASRAPTYTEAFF. The DNA of the CDR3 is TGTGCCAGCAGAGCCCCTACTTACACTGAAGCTTTCTTT.

This chain joins TRBV30 and TRBJ1-6; D may be TRBD1 (6 bases). V lost 0 bases and J lost 8, with 11 bases in between. The CDR3 loop spans 14 amino acids. CDR1 GTSNPN and CDR2 SVGIG come from the germline V gene (reference sequence). The chain's CDR3 is CAWSVTGRDSPLHF. Here the CDR3 DNA reads TGTGCCTGGAGTGTTACAGGGCGGGATTCACCCCTCCACTTT.

This chain connects TRBV27 to TRBJ2-1, with 7 bases that match TRBD1. Losses at the gene ends were 2 bases for V and 6 bases for J; bases not matched to a gene: 7. The germline V gene has CDR1 MNHEY and CDR2 SMNVEV (reference sequence). The CDR3 consists of 15 residues. CDR3 in DNA: TGTGCCAGCAGTTTAGGGACAGTTCCCTCCAATGAGCAGTTCTTC. This sequence encodes CASSLGTVPSNEQFF.